Below, 17 T cell receptor beta chains from the same sample are listed, as sequenced in a study of cytomegalovirus exposure and HLA in healthy donors. The PCR made use of 60 Vbeta and 13 Jbeta primers. This table comes from immunoSEQ multiplex PCR, and its TCRdb copy is limited to in-frame clones, with some not included. The sample carries a few hundred thousand clones, 70% to 90% recorded once. Sequenced sample: PBMCs. These receptors were obtained from a man aged 30-40 years in good health and CMV-seronegative.

The chain couples TRBV27 to TRBJ2-3; weak D call: TRBD1 (6 bases). V was shortened by 6 bases and J by 3 bases, with 25 bases between the two germline ends. CDR1 is MNHEY and CDR2 is SMNVEV in the germline V gene (reference sequence). This CDR3 is built from 18 residues. As DNA, the CDR3 is TGTGCCAGCAGGAGAGGTCAGGGGCAGGTGAGGATTACAGATACGCAGTATTTT. This gives the protein CASRRGQGQVRITDTQYF.

V gene TRBV6-1 combines with J gene TRBJ1-4; TRBD1 is a possible D gene (6 bases). The CDR3 has 13 residues. Germline values: CDR1 MNHNS, CDR2 SASEGT. V was shortened by 6 bases and J by 7 bases, with 12 bases between the two germline ends. CDR3: CASRTGAPEKLFF. The CDR3 DNA follows: TGTGCCAGCAGGACAGGCGCCCCTGAAAAACTGTTTTTT.

The J gene is TRBJ2-7, the V gene TRBV6-5; tentative D call: TRBD1 (6 bases). The V end was cut by 6 bases, the J end by 2 bases, with 14 bases between. Germline CDR1 and CDR2: MNHEY and SVGAGI. CDR3 length: 14 amino acids. Written as DNA, the CDR3 is TGTGCCAGCAGCGTACTACAGGGACCCTACGAGCAGTACTTC. This encodes CASSVLQGPYEQYF.

V and J are TRBV5-1 and TRBJ2-2, with TRBD2 identical over 12 bases. V lost 2 bases, J lost 2 bases, and 4 bases stayed unmatched. The V gene's germline CDR1 is SGHRS and CDR2 YFSETQ. The CDR3 is made up of 17 amino acids. The CDR3, as DNA: TGCGCCAGCAGCTTCGGACTAGCGGGGACAAACACCGGGGAGCTGTTTTTT. Protein product: CASSFGLAGTNTGELFF. Filled out from reference TRBV5-1 and TRBJ2-2, the complete variable domain reads KAGVTQTPRYLIKTRGQQVTLSCSPISGHRSVSWYQQTPGQGLQFLFEYFSETQRNKGNFPGRFSGRQFSNSRSEMNVSTLELGDSALYLCASSFGLAGTNTGELFFGEGSRLTVL.

The rearrangement joins TRBV6-4 to TRBJ2-1; 16 bases are shared with TRBD2. The CDR3 is made up of 19 amino acids. Unmatched junction bases numbered 6, after V lost 2 bases and J lost 2 bases. From germline, CDR1 is MRHNA and CDR2 SNTAGT. The CDR3 here is CASSDRGLAGGPPYNEQFF. CDR3 in DNA: TGTGCCAGCAGTGACCGGGGACTAGCGGGGGGGCCCCCCTACAATGAGCAGTTCTTC.

V usage is TRBV5-1 and J usage is TRBJ1-2, with TRBD1 identical over 8 bases. J was trimmed by 6 bases and V by 0 bases; bases with no gene match: 10. The germline gives CDR1 SGHRS, CDR2 YFSETQ. CDR3 size: 16 residues. The CDR3: CASSLAPQGAPDGYTF. CDR3 DNA: TGCGCCAGCAGCTTGGCCCCCCAGGGGGCGCCTGATGGCTACACCTTC.

V gene TRBV11-2 combines with J gene TRBJ2-2, with D possibly being TRBD2 (6 bases). Germline CDR1 is SGHAT and CDR2 is FQNNGV. V lost 5 bases and J 4 bases, leaving 11 bases between the germline ends. The CDR3 contains 14 residues. The DNA of the CDR3 is TGTGCCAGCAGCCGGGGAGGTGGCACCGGGGAGCTGTTTTTT. Residues: CASSRGGGTGELFF.

The J gene is TRBJ2-3, the V gene TRBV5-4; 8 nucleotides agree with TRBD2. J lost 1 base, V lost 4 bases, and 8 bases had no gene match. This CDR3 comprises 16 residues. Germline loops: CDR1 SGHNT, CDR2 YYREEE (reference sequence). The CDR3 is CASSPGGGQGTDTQYF. The CDR3 DNA reads TGTGCCAGCAGCCCCGGGGGGGGCCAAGGCACAGATACGCAGTATTTT.

The genes are TRBV19 and TRBJ2-3; 10 bases line up with TRBD1. The CDR3 length is 15 residues. After removal of 4 bases from V and 3 bases from J, the junction contained 4 bases not matched to a gene. Per the germline V gene, CDR1 is LNHDA and CDR2 is SQIVND (reference sequence). DNA for the CDR3: TGTGCCAGTAGTACAGGACAGGGGGTGACAGATACGCAGTATTTT. Residues: CASSTGQGVTDTQYF.

The J gene is TRBJ2-5, the V gene TRBV27; TRBD1 agrees at 7 bases. The length of the CDR3 is 14 residues. Germline CDR1 reads MNHEY; CDR2 reads SMNVEV (reference sequence). The V gene end was trimmed by 8 bases and the J gene end by 5 bases; junction bases not matched to a gene: 11. CDR3 sequence (DNA): TGTGCCAGCGGAACATACAGGGGTCGGGAGACCCAGTACTTC. It is translated as CASGTYRGRETQYF.

The chain recombines TRBV28 with TRBJ1-5, with a tentative D call TRBD1 (5 bases). The germline V and J ends were trimmed by 0 bases and 1 base, with 7 bases remaining between them. Germline V gene data show CDR1 as MDHEN and CDR2 as SYDVKM. The CDR3 contains 15 residues. CDR3: CASSLWEGSNQPQHF. The CDR3 DNA reads as TGTGCCAGCAGTTTATGGGAGGGGAGCAATCAGCCCCAGCATTTT.

This clone was counted once. This chain links TRBV5-5 with TRBJ1-3; TRBD1 is a possible D gene (5 bases). The CDR3 is 12 amino acids. Deletions cut 0 bases from V and 10 bases from J, with 8 bases between. Germline loops: CDR1 SGHKS, CDR2 YYEKEE (reference sequence). CDR3 nucleotides: TGTGCCAGCAGCTTGGGGGGGGAAACCATATATTTT. It yields the protein CASSLGGETIYF.

The chain uses TRBV27 and TRBJ1-5; D gene unclear. V gave up 2 bases and J gave up 0 bases, with 8 bases separating them. The CDR3 runs to 15 residues. Looked up from germline, CDR1 is MNHEY and CDR2 is SMNVEV (reference sequence). The CDR3 spells CASSLNGRSNQPQHF. The CDR3 DNA reads as TGTGCCAGCAGTTTAAATGGGCGTAGCAATCAGCCCCAGCATTTT.

This clone was picked up one time. This chain joins TRBV6-5 and TRBJ1-2; D is undetermined. CDR1 is MNHEY and CDR2 is SVGAGI in the germline V gene. V lost 0 bases and J 0 bases, leaving 11 bases between the germline ends. This CDR3 comprises 16 residues. In DNA, the CDR3 is TGTGCCAGCAGTTACTCGAGGGTCGGGTCTAACTATGGCTACACCTTC. Translated, it gives CASSYSRVGSNYGYTF.

V usage is TRBV28 and J usage is TRBJ1-4; weak D call: TRBD1 (6 bases). V was shortened by 8 bases and J by 7 bases, with 17 bases between the two germline ends. There are 14 residues in the CDR3. Germline V gene data show CDR1 as MDHEN and CDR2 as SYDVKM. In nucleotides, the CDR3 is TGTGCCAGCCACGGGGGGGCGAGGAGTGAAAAACTGTTTTTT. The encoded protein is CASHGGARSEKLFF.

This clone was seen only once. V usage is TRBV6-5 and J usage is TRBJ1-3, with TRBD1 matching over 7 bases. The V segment lost 6 bases and the J segment 0 bases; nucleotides outside the gene matches: 2. There are 14 residues in the CDR3. Germline lookup yields CDR1 MNHEY and CDR2 SVGAGI. The CDR3 here is CASRGTASGNTIYF. The CDR3 DNA follows: TGTGCCAGCAGGGGGACAGCCTCTGGAAACACCATATATTTT.

The chain has TRBV11-1 and TRBJ2-2; D is ambiguous. Looked up from germline, CDR1 is SGHAT and CDR2 is FQDESV (reference sequence). V gave up 1 base and J gave up 0 bases, with 6 bases separating them. There are 15 residues in the CDR3. CDR3 coding DNA: TGTGCCAGCAGCTTAGTTACAGCGAACACCGGGGAGCTGTTTTTT. It is translated as CASSLVTANTGELFF.